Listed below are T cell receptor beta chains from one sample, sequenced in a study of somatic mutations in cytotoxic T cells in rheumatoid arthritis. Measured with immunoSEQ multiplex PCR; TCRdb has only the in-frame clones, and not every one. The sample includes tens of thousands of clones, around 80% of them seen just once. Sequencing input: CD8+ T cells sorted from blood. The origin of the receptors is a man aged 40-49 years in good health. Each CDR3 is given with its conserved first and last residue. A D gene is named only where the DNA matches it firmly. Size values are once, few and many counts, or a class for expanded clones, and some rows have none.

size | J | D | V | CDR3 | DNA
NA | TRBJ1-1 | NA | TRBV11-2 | CASGRNTEAFF | TGTGCCAGCGGCCGGAACACTGAAGCTTTCTTT
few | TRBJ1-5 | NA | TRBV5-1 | CASSLDAARNQPQHF | TGCGCCAGCAGCTTGGACGCGGCCCGCAATCAGCCCCAGCATTTT
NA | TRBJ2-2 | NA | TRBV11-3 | CASSNRALNGELFF | TGTGCCAGCAGCAACAGGGCGCTGAACGGGGAGCTGTTTTTT
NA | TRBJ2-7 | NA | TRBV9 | CASSHPSAPYEQYF | TGTGCCAGCAGCCACCCTTCGGCACCCTACGAGCAGTACTTC
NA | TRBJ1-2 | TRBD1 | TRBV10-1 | CASSPGGGYGYTF | TGCGCCAGCAGTCCAGGGGGTGGCTATGGCTACACCTTC
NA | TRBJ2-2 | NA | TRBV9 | CASSVGLLNTGELFF | TGTGCCAGCAGCGTAGGTTTGTTAAACACCGGGGAGCTGTTTTTT
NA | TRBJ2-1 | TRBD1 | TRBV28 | CASSTGGSSYNEQFF | TGTGCCAGCTCGACAGGGGGCAGCTCCTACAATGAGCAGTTCTTC
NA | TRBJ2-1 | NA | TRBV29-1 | CSVAEPYNEQFF | TGCAGCGTTGCAGAGCCCTACAATGAGCAGTTCTTC
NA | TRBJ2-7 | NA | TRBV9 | CASSRGGITYEQYF | TGTGCCAGCAGCAGGGGGGGCATTACCTACGAGCAGTACTTC
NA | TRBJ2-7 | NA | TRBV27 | CASSLGNEQYF | TGTGCCAGCAGTTTGGGAAACGAGCAGTACTTC
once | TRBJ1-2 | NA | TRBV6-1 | CASNYGADYGYTF | TGTGCCAGCAACTACGGGGCCGACTATGGCTACACCTTC
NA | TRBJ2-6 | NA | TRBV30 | CAWSPYRAGSGANVLTF | TGTGCCTGGAGTCCATACAGGGCAGGCTCTGGGGCCAACGTCCTGACTTTC
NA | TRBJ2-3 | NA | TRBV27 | CASSPLDSPDTQYF | TGTGCCAGCAGTCCCCTGGACAGTCCAGATACGCAGTATTTT
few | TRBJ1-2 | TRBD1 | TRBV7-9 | CASSLEQGPSYGYTF | TGTGCCAGCAGCTTAGAACAGGGGCCCTCCTATGGCTACACCTTC
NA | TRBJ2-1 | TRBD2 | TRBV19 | CASSMGLAGEFF | TGTGCCAGTAGTATGGGACTAGCGGGTGAGTTCTTC
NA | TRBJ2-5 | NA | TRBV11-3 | CASSLGPQGGETQYF | TGTGCCAGCAGCTTAGGGCCGCAGGGCGGGGAGACCCAGTACTTC
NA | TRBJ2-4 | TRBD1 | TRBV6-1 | CASLDRGNIQYF | TGTGCCAGCCTGGACAGGGGAAACATTCAGTACTTC
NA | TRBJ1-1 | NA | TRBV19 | CASSMTAFLTEAFF | TGTGCCAGTAGTATGACAGCGTTCCTTACTGAAGCTTTCTTT
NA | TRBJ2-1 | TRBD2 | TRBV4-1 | CASSQVRRGALEQFF | TGCGCCAGCAGCCAAGTTCGGCGGGGGGCGCTTGAGCAGTTCTTC
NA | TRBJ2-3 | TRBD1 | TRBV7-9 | CASSSQGRTQYF | TGTGCCAGCAGCTCACAGGGGCGTACGCAGTATTTT
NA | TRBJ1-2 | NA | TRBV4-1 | CASSQAHPSNGYTF | TGCGCCAGCAGCCAAGCCCACCCCTCTAATGGCTACACCTTC
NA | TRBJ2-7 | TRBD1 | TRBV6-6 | CASSYQDRGLYEQYF | TGTGCCAGCAGTTACCAGGACAGGGGGCTGTACGAGCAGTACTTC
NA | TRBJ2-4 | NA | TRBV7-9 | CASSPQAGQELAKNIQYF | TGTGCCAGCAGCCCCCAGGCCGGTCAGGAACTAGCCAAAAACATTCAGTACTTC
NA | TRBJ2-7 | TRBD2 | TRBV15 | CATSRDRGLAVYEQYF | TGTGCCACCAGCAGAGATCGGGGACTAGCGGTATACGAGCAGTACTTC
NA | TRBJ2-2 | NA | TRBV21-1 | CASIQRNTGELFF | TGTGCCAGCATCCAGCGGAACACCGGGGAGCTGTTTTTT
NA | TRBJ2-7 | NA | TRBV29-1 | CSVEAGSSYEQYF | TGCAGCGTTGAGGCAGGCAGCTCCTACGAGCAGTACTTC
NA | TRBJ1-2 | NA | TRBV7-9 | CASPGLVGYTF | TGTGCCAGTCCGGGGTTGGTCGGCTACACCTTC
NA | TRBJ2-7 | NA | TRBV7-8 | CASSHNLVSSYEQYF | TGTGCCAGCAGCCACAATCTAGTTAGTTCCTACGAGCAGTACTTC
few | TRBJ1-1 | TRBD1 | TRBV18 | CASSPGTGNTEAFF | TGTGCCAGCTCACCTGGGACAGGGAACACTGAAGCTTTCTTT
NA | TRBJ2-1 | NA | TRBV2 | CASSADRSSYNEQFF | TGTGCCAGCAGTGCGGACCGGAGCTCCTACAATGAGCAGTTCTTC
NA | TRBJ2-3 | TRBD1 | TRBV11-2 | CASSLGGQGRDTQYF | TGTGCCAGCAGCTTGGGAGGACAGGGGAGAGATACGCAGTATTTT
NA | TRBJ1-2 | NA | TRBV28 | CASSLPTAPYGYTF | TGTGCCAGCAGTCTCCCGACAGCTCCCTATGGCTACACCTTC
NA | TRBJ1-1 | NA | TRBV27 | CASSLAGVTTEAFF | TGTGCCAGCAGTTTGGCAGGGGTGACCACTGAAGCTTTCTTT
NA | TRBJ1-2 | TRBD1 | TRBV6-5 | CATEDRDGGNGYTF | TGTGCCACCGAAGACAGGGACGGTGGAAATGGCTACACCTTC
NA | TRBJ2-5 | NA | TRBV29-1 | CSVEYIWGATMETQYF | TGCAGCGTTGAGTACATTTGGGGGGCTACGATGGAGACCCAGTACTTC
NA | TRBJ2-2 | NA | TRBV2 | CASSVVTPQGPNTGELFF | TGTGCCAGCAGTGTTGTAACCCCCCAGGGGCCGAACACCGGGGAGCTGTTTTTT
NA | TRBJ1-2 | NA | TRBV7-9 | CASSLTGFYGYTF | TGTGCCAGCAGCTTAACAGGGTTTTATGGCTACACCTTC
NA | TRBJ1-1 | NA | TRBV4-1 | CASSPTVTMNTEAFF | TGCGCCAGCTCGCCGACAGTTACAATGAACACTGAAGCTTTCTTT
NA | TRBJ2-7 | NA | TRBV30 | CAWTSPYEQYF | TGTGCCTGGACATCCCCCTACGAGCAGTACTTC